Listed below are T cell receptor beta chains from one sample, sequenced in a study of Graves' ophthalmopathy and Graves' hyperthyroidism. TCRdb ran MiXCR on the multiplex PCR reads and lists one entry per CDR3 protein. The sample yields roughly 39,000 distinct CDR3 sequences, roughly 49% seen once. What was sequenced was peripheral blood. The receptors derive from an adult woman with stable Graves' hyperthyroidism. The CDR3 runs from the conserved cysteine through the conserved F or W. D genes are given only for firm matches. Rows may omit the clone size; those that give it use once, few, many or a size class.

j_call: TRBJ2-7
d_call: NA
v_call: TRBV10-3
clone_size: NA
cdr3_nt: TGTGCCATCAAGAATTGGCGGGAAGGCTACGAGCAGTACTTC
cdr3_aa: CAIKNWREGYEQYF

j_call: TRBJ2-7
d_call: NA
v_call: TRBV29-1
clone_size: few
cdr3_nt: TGCAGCGTTGAAGAGAAGGACTACGAGCAGTACTTC
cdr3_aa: CSVEEKDYEQYF

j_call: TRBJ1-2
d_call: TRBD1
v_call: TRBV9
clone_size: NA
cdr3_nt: TGTGCCAGCAGCCCCGGGACAGGGGGAGCCTACACCTTC
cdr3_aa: CASSPGTGGAYTF

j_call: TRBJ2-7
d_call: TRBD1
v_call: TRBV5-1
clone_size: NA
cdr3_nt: TGCGCCAGCAGCTTTTGGACAGGGGAATACGAGCAGTACTTC
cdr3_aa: CASSFWTGEYEQYF

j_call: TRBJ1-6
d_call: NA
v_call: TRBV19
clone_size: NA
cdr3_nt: TGTGCCAGTAGTACCAGGGGAAACTCACCCCTCCACTTT
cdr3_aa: CASSTRGNSPLHF

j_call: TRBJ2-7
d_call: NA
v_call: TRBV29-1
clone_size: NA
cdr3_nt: TGCAGCGTTGAAGGGAACGAGCAGTACTTC
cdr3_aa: CSVEGNEQYF

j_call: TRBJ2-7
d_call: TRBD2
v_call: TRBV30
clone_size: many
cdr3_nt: TGTGCCTGGCGACTAGCGGGAGCTCACGAGCAGTACTTC
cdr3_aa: CAWRLAGAHEQYF

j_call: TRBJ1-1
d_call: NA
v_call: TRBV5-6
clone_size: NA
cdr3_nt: TGTGCCAGCGGCCAAGCTTCGAGGGCTTTCTTT
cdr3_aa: CASGQASRAFF

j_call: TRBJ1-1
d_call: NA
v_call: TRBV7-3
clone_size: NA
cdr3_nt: TGTGCCAGCAGCTTGTCGGGGGCCATCACTGAAGCTTTCTTT
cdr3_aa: CASSLSGAITEAFF

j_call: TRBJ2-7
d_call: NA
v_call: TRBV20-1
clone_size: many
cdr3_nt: TGCAGTGCTAGAGACCCCCAGGGACCTGACTACGAGCAGTACTTC
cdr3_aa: CSARDPQGPDYEQYF

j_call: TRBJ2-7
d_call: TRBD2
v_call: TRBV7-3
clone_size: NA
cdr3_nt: TGTGCCAGTAGACTAGCGGGAGTGAACTACGGGCAGTACTTC
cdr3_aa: CASRLAGVNYGQYF

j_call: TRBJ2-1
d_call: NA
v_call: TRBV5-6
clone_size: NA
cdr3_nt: TGTGCCAGCAGCCCAGGGGGAGCGGGACGGGGCAATGAGCAGTTCTTC
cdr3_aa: CASSPGGAGRGNEQFF

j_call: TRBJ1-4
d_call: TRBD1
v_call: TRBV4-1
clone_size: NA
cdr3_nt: TGCGCCAGCAGCCACACCGCAGGGGGCGAACTAGGAAAACTGGTTTTT
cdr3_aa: CASSHTAGGELGKLVF

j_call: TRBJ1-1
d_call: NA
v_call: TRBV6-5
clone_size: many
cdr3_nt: TGTGCCAGCAGTTATCTCCGGGACCGTGAAGCTTTCTTT
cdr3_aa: CASSYLRDREAFF

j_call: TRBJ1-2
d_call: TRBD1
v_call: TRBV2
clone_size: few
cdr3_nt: TGTGCCAGCAGTGAAGGGACAGGGTATGGCTACACCTTC
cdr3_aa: CASSEGTGYGYTF

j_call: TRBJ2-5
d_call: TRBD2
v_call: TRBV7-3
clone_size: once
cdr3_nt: TGTGCCAGCAGCCCCAGGACTAGCGGGAGGAAACAAGAGACCCAGTACTTC
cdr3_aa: CASSPRTSGRKQETQYF

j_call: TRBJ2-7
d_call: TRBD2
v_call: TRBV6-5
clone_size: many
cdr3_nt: TGTGCCAGTAGCGGGGCAGCCTCCTACGAGCAGTACTTC
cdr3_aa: CASSGAASYEQYF

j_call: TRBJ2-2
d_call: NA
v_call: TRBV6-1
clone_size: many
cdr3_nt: TGTGCCAGCAGACTATCCGGACAGACGAACACCGGGGAGCTGTTTTTT
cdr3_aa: CASRLSGQTNTGELFF

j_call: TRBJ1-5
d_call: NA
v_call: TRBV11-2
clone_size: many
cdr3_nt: TGTGCCAGCAGCTTAGATCCCGGCAATCAGCCCCAGCATTTT
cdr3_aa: CASSLDPGNQPQHF

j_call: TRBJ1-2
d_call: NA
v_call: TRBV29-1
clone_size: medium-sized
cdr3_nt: TGCAGCGTCGCGGGGAGGATCTATGGCTACACCTTC
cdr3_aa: CSVAGRIYGYTF

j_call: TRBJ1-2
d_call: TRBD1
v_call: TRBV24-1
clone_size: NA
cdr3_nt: TGTGCCACCAGTGATTTGGGGACAGGGGGCGCGGCAGGCTACACCTTC
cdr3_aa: CATSDLGTGGAAGYTF

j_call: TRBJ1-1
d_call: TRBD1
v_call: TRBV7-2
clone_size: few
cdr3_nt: TGTGCCAGCAGCTTAGTTGGAGCAGGGGGCACTGAAGCTTTCTTT
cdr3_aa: CASSLVGAGGTEAFF

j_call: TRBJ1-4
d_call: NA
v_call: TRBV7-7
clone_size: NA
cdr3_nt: TGTGCTAGCAGCTTAAGGTCAGGGATTGGTGGAAAACTGTTTTTT
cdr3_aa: CASSLRSGIGGKLFF

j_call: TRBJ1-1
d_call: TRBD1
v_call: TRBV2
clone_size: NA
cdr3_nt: TGTGCCAGCGGTGTCCAGACAGGGGCGACTGAAACTTTCTTT
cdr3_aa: CASGVQTGATETFF

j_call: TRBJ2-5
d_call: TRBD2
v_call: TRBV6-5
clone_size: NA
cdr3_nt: TGTGCCAGCAGTGACCCGACTAGCGGGACCCAAGAGACCCAGTACTTC
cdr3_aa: CASSDPTSGTQETQYF

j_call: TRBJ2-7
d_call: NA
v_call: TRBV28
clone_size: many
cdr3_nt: TGTGCCAGCAGTTTAGGTGTTTACGAGCAGTACTTC
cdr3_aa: CASSLGVYEQYF

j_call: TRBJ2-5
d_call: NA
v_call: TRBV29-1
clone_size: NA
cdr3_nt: TGCAGCGTGAGGGGGGAGACCCAGTGCTTC
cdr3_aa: CSVRGETQCF

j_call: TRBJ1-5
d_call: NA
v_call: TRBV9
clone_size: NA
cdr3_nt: TGTGCCAGCAGCCCCGGGATGGGCGTCGATCAGCCCCAGCATTTT
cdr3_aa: CASSPGMGVDQPQHF

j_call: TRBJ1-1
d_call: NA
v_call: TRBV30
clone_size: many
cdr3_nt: TGTGCCTGGAGTAATCCCTCTGGCAGGGTCAGGACTGAAGCTTTCTTT
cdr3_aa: CAWSNPSGRVRTEAFF

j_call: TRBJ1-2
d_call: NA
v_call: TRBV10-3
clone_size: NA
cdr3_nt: TGTGCCATCAGTGGAGACCAAGGAGGTGGCTACACCTTC
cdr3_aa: CAISGDQGGGYTF

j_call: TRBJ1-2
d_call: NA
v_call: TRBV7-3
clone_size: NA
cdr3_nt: TGTGCCAGCCAGGGGACATCTAACTATGGCTACACCTTC
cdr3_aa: CASQGTSNYGYTF

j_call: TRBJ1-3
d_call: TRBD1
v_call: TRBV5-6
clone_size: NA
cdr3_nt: TGTGCCAGCAGCGGCGACAGGGAGAACACCATATATTTT
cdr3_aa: CASSGDRENTIYF

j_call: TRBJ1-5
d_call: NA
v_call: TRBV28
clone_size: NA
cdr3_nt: TGTGCCAGCAGTCCCAGTACGCCCGTTTCCGAGCCCCAGCATTTT
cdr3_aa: CASSPSTPVSEPQHF

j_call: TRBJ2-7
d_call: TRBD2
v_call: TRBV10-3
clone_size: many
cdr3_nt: TGTGCCATCAGTGGGACTAGCGGGAGCTACGAGCAGTACTTC
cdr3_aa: CAISGTSGSYEQYF

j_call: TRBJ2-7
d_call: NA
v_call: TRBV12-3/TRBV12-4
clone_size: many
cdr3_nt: TGTGCCAGCAGTTTAGCCAGGGGAGCCTACGAGCAGTACTTC
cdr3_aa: CASSLARGAYEQYF

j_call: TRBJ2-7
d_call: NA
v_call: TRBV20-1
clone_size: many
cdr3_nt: TGCAGTGCTAGAGCACCCCGACTCTGGTCCTACGAGCAGTACTTC
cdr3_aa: CSARAPRLWSYEQYF

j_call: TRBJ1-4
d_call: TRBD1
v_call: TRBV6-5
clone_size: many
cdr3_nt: TGTGCCAGCAGTTACCGGACAGGGGGAGGGGAAAAACTGTTTTTT
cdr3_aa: CASSYRTGGGEKLFF

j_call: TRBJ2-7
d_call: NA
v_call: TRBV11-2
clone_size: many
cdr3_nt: TGTGCCAGCAGCTTATACGGGGGAAGCTCCTACGAGCAGTACTTC
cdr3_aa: CASSLYGGSSYEQYF

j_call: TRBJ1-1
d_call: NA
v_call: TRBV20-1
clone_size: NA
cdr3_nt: TGCAGTGCTAGCCCTAGGACGGGAAACACTGAGGCTTCCTTT
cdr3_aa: CSASPRTGNTEASF

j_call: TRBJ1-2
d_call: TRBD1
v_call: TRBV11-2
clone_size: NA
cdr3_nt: TGTGCCAGCAGCCCACAGGGGAGCTATGGCTACACCTTC
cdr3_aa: CASSPQGSYGYTF

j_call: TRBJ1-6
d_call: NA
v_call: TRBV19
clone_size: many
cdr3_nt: TGTGCCAGTAGTACGACCTCGGGACGGTATAATTCACCCCTCCACTTT
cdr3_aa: CASSTTSGRYNSPLHF

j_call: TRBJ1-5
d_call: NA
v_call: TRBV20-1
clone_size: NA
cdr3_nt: TGCAGTGCTAGACCCGTGCAGTCCAATCAGCCCCAGCATTTC
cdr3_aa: CSARPVQSNQPQHF